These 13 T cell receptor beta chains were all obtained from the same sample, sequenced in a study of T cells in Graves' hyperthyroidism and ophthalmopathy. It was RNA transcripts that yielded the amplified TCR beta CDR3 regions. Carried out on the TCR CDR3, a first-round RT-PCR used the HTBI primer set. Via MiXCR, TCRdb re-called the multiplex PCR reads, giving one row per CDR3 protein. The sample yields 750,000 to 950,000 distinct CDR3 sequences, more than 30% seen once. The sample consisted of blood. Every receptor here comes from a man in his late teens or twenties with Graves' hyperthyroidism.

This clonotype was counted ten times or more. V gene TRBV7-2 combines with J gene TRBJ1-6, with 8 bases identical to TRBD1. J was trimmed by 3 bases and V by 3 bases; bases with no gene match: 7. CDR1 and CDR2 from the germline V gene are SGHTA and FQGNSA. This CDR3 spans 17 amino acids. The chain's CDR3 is CASSLEDRALYNSPLHF. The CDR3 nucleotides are TGTGCCAGCAGCTTGGAGGACAGGGCCCTCTATAATTCACCCCTCCACTTT. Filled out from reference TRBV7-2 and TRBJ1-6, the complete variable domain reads GAGVSQSPSNKVTEKGKDVELRCDPISGHTALYWYRQSLGQGLEFLIYFQGNSAPDKSGLPSDRFSAERTGGSVSTLTIQRTQQEDSAVYLCASSLEDRALYNSPLHFGNGTRLTVT.

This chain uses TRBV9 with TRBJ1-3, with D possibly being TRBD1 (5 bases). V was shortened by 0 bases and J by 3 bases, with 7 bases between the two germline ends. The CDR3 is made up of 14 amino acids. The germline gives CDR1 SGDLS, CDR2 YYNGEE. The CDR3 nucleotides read TGTGCCAGCAGCGTAGGGGGGGTTGGAAACACCATATATTTT. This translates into CASSVGGVGNTIYF.

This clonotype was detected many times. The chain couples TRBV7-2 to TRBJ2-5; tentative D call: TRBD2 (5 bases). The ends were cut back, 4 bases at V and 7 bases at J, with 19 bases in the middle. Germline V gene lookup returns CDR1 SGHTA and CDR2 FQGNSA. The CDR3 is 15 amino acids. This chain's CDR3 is CASSSSGLNEGTQYF. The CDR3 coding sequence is TGTGCCAGCAGCTCGTCGGGCCTTAATGAGGGGACCCAGTACTTC.

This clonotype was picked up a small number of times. CDR3 residues: CASSSVRGAETQYF. The CDR3 nucleotides are TGTGCCAGCAGTTCCGTTAGGGGGGCGGAGACCCAGTACTTC. V is TRBV6-6 and J is TRBJ2-5; D tentatively reads TRBD1 or TRBD2 (6 bases each). The CDR3 loop spans 14 amino acids. Germline CDR1 and CDR2: MNHNY and SVGAGI (reference sequence). With 4 bases removed from V and 5 bases from J, the gap between germline ends came to 14 bases.

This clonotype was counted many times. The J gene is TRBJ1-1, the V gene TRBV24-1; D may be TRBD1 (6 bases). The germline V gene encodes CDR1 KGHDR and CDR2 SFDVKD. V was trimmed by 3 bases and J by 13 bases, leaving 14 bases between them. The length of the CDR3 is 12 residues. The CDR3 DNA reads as TGTGCCACCAGTGATAACACAGGGAGAGGTTTCTTT. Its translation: CATSDNTGRGFF.

CDR3 loop: CASSYKRGQPQHF. CDR3 DNA sequence: TGTGCCAGCAGTTACAAACGGGGGCAGCCCCAGCATTTT. The chain combines TRBV19 with TRBJ1-5, with a weak D call TRBD1 (5 bases). Germline loops: CDR1 LNHDA, CDR2 SQIVND (reference sequence). The CDR3 length is 13 residues. V was pared by 9 bases and J by 7 bases, with 16 bases between.

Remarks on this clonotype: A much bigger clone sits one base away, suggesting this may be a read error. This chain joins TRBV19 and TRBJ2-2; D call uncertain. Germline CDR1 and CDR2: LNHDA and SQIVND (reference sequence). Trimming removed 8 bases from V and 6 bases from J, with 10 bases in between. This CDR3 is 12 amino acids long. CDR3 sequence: CASGVFSGELFF. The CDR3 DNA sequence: TGTGCCAGTGGCGTCTTCTCCGGGGAGCTGTTTTTT.

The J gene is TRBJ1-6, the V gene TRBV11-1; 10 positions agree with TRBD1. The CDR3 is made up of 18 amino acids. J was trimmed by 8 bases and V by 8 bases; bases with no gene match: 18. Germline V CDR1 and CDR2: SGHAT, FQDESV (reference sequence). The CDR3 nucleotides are TGTGCCAGCCGGATGAGGGACAGGGGCATCGGTTTGGATTCACCCCTCCACTTT. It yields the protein CASRMRDRGIGLDSPLHF. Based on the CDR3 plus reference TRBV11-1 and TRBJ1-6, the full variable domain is EAEVAQSPRYKITEKSQAVAFWCDPISGHATLYWYRQILGQGPELLVQFQDESVVDDSQLPKDRFSAERLKGVDSTLKIQPAELGDSAMYLCASRMRDRGIGLDSPLHFGNGTRLTVT.

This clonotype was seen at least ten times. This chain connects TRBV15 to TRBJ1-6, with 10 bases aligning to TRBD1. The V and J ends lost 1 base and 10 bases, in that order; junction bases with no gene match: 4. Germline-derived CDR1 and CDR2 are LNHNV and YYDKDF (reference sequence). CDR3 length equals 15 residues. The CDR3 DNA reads TGTGCCACCAGCAGAGGACAGGGGGCAGGATCACCCCTCCACTTT. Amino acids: CATSRGQGAGSPLHF. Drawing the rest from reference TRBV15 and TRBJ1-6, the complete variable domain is DAMVIQNPRYQVTQFGKPVTLSCSQTLNHNVMYWYQQKSSQAPKLLFHYYDKDFNNEADTPDNFQSRRPNTSFCFLDIRSPGLGDTAMYLCATSRGQGAGSPLHFGNGTRLTVT.

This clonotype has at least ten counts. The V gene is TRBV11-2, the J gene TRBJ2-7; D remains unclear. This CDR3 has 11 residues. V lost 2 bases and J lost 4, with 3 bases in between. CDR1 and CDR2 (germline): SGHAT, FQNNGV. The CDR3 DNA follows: TGTGCCAGCAGCTTAATGTACGAGCAGTACTTC. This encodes CASSLMYEQYF.

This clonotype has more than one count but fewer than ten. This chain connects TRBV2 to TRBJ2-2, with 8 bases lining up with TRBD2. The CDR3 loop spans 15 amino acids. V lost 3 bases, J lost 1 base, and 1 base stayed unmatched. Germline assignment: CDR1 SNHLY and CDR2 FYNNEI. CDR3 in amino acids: CASSDSGVNTGELFF. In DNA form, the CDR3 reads TGTGCCAGCAGTGATAGCGGGGTGAACACCGGGGAGCTGTTTTTT.

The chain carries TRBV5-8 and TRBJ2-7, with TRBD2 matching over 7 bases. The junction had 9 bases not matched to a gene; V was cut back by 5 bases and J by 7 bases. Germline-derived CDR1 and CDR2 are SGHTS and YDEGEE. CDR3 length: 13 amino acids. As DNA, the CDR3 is TGTGCCAGCAGTCCGTCCCTAGCGGTGGAGCAGTACTTC. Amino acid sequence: CASSPSLAVEQYF.

CDR3 amino acids: CATRGLAGNTGELFF. The CDR3 DNA sequence: TGTGCCACCAGGGGACTAGCGGGGAACACCGGGGAGCTGTTTTTT. The V call is TRBV10-3, the J call TRBJ2-2, with 12 nucleotides matching TRBD2. Germline CDR1 ENHRY, CDR2 SYGVKD. This CDR3 has 15 amino acids. Trimming at V came to 10 bases and at J to 1 base, leaving 4 bases not matched to a gene.